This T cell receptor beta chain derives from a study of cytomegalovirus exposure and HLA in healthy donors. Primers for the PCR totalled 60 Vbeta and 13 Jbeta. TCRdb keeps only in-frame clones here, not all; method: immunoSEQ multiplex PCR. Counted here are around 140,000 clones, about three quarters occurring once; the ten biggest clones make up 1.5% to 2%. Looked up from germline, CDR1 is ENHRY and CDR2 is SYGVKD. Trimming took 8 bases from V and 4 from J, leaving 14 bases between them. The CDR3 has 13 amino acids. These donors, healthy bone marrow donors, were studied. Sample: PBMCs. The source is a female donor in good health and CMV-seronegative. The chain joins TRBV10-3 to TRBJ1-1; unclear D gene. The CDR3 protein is CAIYSGPGTEAFF. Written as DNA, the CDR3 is TGTGCCATCTATTCCGGTCCGGGCACTGAAGCTTTCTTT.